The clone carrying this TCR beta chain was seen just once. This sample was taken from a study of blood T cell repertoires in COVID-19. Study-wide context: Both acute and convalescent COVID-19 samples were obtained from the United States, Italy and Spain.

Here immunoSEQ multiplex PCR was the method, and the copy in TCRdb shows in-frame clones only, minus some. The table lists roughly 280,000 clones, about 88% of them singletons. Trimming at V came to 4 bases and at J to 6 bases, leaving 11 bases not matched to a gene. CDR1 SNHLY and CDR2 FYNNEI come from the germline V gene. The CDR3 extends over 16 amino acids. The sample was peripheral blood. The chain recombines TRBV2 with TRBJ2-3; 9 positions match TRBD2. This clonotype originated in a woman younger than 45 with COVID-19, enrolled during active disease. The chain's CDR3 is CASSGSSGSYLDTQYF. Here the CDR3 DNA reads TGTGCCAGCAGTGGAAGTAGCGGGAGTTATTTGGATACGCAGTATTTT. The full variable domain, completed using reference TRBV2 and TRBJ2-3, is EPEVTQTPSHQVTQMGQEVILRCVPISNHLYFYWYRQILGQKVEFLVSFYNNEISEKSEIFDDQFSVERPDGSNFTLKIRSTKLEDSAMYFCASSGSSGSYLDTQYFGPGTRLTVL.